A selection of T cell receptor beta chains follows, all from one sample in a study of T-cell reconstitution after alpha-beta-depleted transplantation in children. TCRdb used MiXCR to reprocess the PCR reads, holding one entry per CDR3 protein. Among fewer than 550,000 distinct CDR3 sequences listed, around 16% were seen once. Sequences were derived from PBMCs, mostly from graft donor cells, sampled 360 days after TCRalphabeta/CD19-depleted stem cell transplant. The origin of the receptors is a boy in the first two years of life who had a stem cell transplant for Wiskott-Aldrich syndrome, so the T cells may come from the graft donor. CDR3s include the opening cysteine and the closing phenylalanine or tryptophan. D genes are given only for firm matches. Size values are once, few and many counts, or a class for expanded clones, and some rows have none.

D gene: -; clone size: -; V gene: TRBV19; CDR3 length: 20; CDR3 protein: CASSMLLTFSQGRGDNEQFF
D gene: -; clone size: many; V gene: TRBV7-2; CDR3 length: 12; CDR3 protein: CASSSQADIQYF
D gene: -; clone size: few; V gene: TRBV12-3/TRBV12-4; CDR3 length: 14; CDR3 protein: CASRDWEGATEAFF
D gene: -; clone size: -; V gene: TRBV20-1; CDR3 length: 15; CDR3 protein: CSARDIRGFQETQYF
D gene: TRBD2; clone size: few; V gene: TRBV7-2; CDR3 length: 16; CDR3 protein: CASSVTGTSAGDTQYF
D gene: TRBD2; clone size: -; V gene: TRBV2; CDR3 length: 18; CDR3 protein: CTSSPASGGAFGTDTQYF
D gene: -; clone size: few; V gene: TRBV6-6; CDR3 length: 12; CDR3 protein: CASSYSPRPQHF
D gene: -; clone size: -; V gene: TRBV7-9; CDR3 length: 14; CDR3 protein: CASSPIGGSYEQYF
D gene: -; clone size: -; V gene: TRBV4-3; CDR3 length: 16; CDR3 protein: CASSQGVNAGNNEQFF
D gene: TRBD2; clone size: few; V gene: TRBV5-1; CDR3 length: 19; CDR3 protein: CASSLRTSGRAWSYNEQFF
D gene: TRBD2; clone size: -; V gene: TRBV19; CDR3 length: 14; CDR3 protein: CATHSGRLNNEQFF
D gene: -; clone size: few; V gene: TRBV2; CDR3 length: 18; CDR3 protein: CASAPWGPISSGANVLTF
D gene: TRBD1; clone size: many; V gene: TRBV5-5; CDR3 length: 15; CDR3 protein: CASSLRTGGTDTQYF
D gene: -; clone size: -; V gene: TRBV10-3; CDR3 length: 13; CDR3 protein: CAISESGQYIQYF
D gene: TRBD1; clone size: -; V gene: TRBV10-3; CDR3 length: 17; CDR3 protein: CAISSDPVQGVTYEQYF
D gene: TRBD2; clone size: once; V gene: TRBV7-2; CDR3 length: 14; CDR3 protein: CASSRGRAKETQYF
D gene: -; clone size: -; V gene: TRBV4-1; CDR3 length: 16; CDR3 protein: CASSQDSRDSNQPQHF
D gene: -; clone size: -; V gene: TRBV4-3; CDR3 length: 15; CDR3 protein: CASSQGTNPAYEQYF
D gene: -; clone size: -; V gene: TRBV2; CDR3 length: 15; CDR3 protein: CASSGEGLRGLVQFF
D gene: -; clone size: -; V gene: TRBV7-9; CDR3 length: 15; CDR3 protein: CASSLGPGGNTEAFF
D gene: -; clone size: few; V gene: TRBV12-3/TRBV12-4; CDR3 length: 18; CDR3 protein: CASSPPGSIKYSNQPQHF
D gene: -; clone size: many; V gene: TRBV5-1; CDR3 length: 12; CDR3 protein: CASRRDYNEQFF
D gene: -; clone size: -; V gene: TRBV19; CDR3 length: 15; CDR3 protein: CASKVVTRNTGELFF
D gene: TRBD2; clone size: -; V gene: TRBV12-3/TRBV12-4; CDR3 length: 19; CDR3 protein: CASSFVQIIAGGYTGELFF
D gene: -; clone size: few; V gene: TRBV2; CDR3 length: 13; CDR3 protein: CASSVGEGTEAFF
D gene: -; clone size: few; V gene: TRBV5-1; CDR3 length: 14; CDR3 protein: CASSSGQWGSPLHF
D gene: TRBD2; clone size: -; V gene: TRBV12-3/TRBV12-4; CDR3 length: 17; CDR3 protein: CASSLTLSGGSLDTQYF
D gene: TRBD1; clone size: few; V gene: TRBV11-1; CDR3 length: 18; CDR3 protein: CASSLGQGASSGFYEQYF
D gene: -; clone size: many; V gene: TRBV6-1; CDR3 length: 15; CDR3 protein: CASSEQGQNTGELFF
D gene: TRBD1; clone size: few; V gene: TRBV14; CDR3 length: 12; CDR3 protein: CASTQGGYGYTF
D gene: -; clone size: few; V gene: TRBV5-1; CDR3 length: 15; CDR3 protein: CASNLATAGGTEAFF
D gene: TRBD1; clone size: many; V gene: TRBV24-1; CDR3 length: 15; CDR3 protein: CATRDRGIDTGELFF
D gene: TRBD2; clone size: few; V gene: TRBV11-2; CDR3 length: 17; CDR3 protein: CASSLLRSSGRGAEQYF
D gene: TRBD1; clone size: few; V gene: TRBV7-9; CDR3 length: 17; CDR3 protein: CASSLAVGQGAQNEQFF
D gene: TRBD2; clone size: few; V gene: TRBV5-1; CDR3 length: 17; CDR3 protein: CASSLVRAGGLYNEQFF
D gene: TRBD1; clone size: few; V gene: TRBV5-1; CDR3 length: 16; CDR3 protein: CASSLPDRGNTGELFF
D gene: -; clone size: -; V gene: TRBV7-9; CDR3 length: 14; CDR3 protein: CASSLALGDYEQYF